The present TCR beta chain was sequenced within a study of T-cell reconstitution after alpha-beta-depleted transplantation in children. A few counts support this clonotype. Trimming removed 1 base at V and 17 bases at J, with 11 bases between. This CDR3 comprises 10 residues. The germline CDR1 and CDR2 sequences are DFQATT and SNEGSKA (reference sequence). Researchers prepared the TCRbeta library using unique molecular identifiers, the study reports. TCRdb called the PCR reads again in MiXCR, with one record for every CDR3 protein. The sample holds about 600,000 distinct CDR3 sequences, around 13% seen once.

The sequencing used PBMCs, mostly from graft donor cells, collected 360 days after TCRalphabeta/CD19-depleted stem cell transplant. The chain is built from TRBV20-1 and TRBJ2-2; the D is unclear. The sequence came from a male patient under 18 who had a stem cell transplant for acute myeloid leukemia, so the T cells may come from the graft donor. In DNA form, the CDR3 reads TGCAGTGCTAGAGGGACCCGCACCTTTTTT. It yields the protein CSARGTRTFF.